A single sample gave rise to the 11 T cell receptor beta chains below, sequenced in a study of T cell responses to AZD1222 COVID-19 vaccine. The data were produced by immunoSEQ multiplex PCR, yet TCRdb's version contains in-frame clones alone and is incomplete. The table has 25,000 to 35,000 clones, 93% seen once. This specimen consisted of peripheral blood, obtained on day 0 of AZD1222 vaccination. These receptors were collected from an adult in good health.

This rearrangement joins TRBV5-6 to TRBJ2-1, with TRBD2 as a possible D gene (7 bases). Germline V CDR1 and CDR2: SGHDT, YYEEEE. The CDR3 totals 16 residues. V dropped 4 bases and J dropped 4 bases, with 18 bases sitting between them. For the CDR3, the DNA is TGTGCCAGCAGCCTGAGGGGGAGGGCAGTTTACAATGAGCAGTTCTTC. It is translated as CASSLRGRAVYNEQFF.

The J gene is TRBJ1-1, the V gene TRBV21-1; no DNA check was done on the table's D call, TRBD1. TRBV21-1 is reported as a pseudogene. The CDR3 length is 15 residues. The CDR3 DNA reads TGTGCCAGCAGCAAAGCTGGGACACGGAACACTGAAGCTTTCTTT. Amino acids: CASSKAGTRNTEAFF.

The chain joins TRBV7-9 to TRBJ1-1; D unresolved. The V gene's germline CDR1 is SEHNR and CDR2 FQNEAQ (reference sequence). The CDR3 has 13 residues. V was cut by 2 bases and J by 4 bases, with 8 bases left in between. CDR3 loop: CASSLTVGTEAFF. The CDR3 DNA reads as TGTGCCAGCAGCTTAACCGTGGGCACTGAAGCTTTCTTT. The full variable domain, rest sourced from reference TRBV7-9 and TRBJ1-1, is DTGVSQNPRHKITKRGQNVTFRCDPISEHNRLYWYRQTLGQGPEFLTYFQNEAQLEKSRLLSDRFSAERPKGSFSTLEIQRTEQGDSAMYLCASSLTVGTEAFFGQGTRLTVV.

V usage is TRBV15 and J usage is TRBJ2-3, with 7 positions matching TRBD1. Germline V gene sequence: CDR1 LNHNV, CDR2 YYDKDF (reference sequence). V dropped 0 bases and J dropped 6; count of bases not matched to a gene: 0. CDR3 length: 13 amino acids. CDR3: CATSRDRGDTQYF. The CDR3 coding sequence is TGTGCCACCAGCAGAGACAGGGGGGATACGCAGTATTTT.

The DNA for the CDR3 is TGTGCCAGTAGGACAGCCATGAACACTGAAGCTTTCTTT. Amino acid sequence: CASRTAMNTEAFF. The chain recombines TRBV12-3 or TRBV12-4 with TRBJ1-1, with D possibly TRBD1 on 6 matching bases. The CDR3 runs to 13 residues. V lost 9 bases to trimming and J lost 0 bases, with 11 bases between them.

The V and J genes are TRBV6-1 and TRBJ2-7; 9 bases map to TRBD1. CDR1 is MNHNS and CDR2 is SASEGT in the germline V gene. This CDR3 is 15 amino acids long. J gave up 0 bases and V 3 bases, and 3 bases lay outside the gene matches. This chain's CDR3 is CASSDRQGGSYEQYF. The CDR3 DNA follows: TGTGCCAGCAGTGATCGACAGGGGGGCTCCTACGAGCAGTACTTC.

This clone was seen only once. The V gene is TRBV3-1 (or the pseudogene TRBV3-2), the J gene TRBJ1-2; D may be TRBD1 (6 bases). V lost 2 bases and J 7 bases, leaving 8 bases between the germline ends. The CDR3 runs to 12 residues. Germline CDR1 is LGHDT and CDR2 is YNNKEL (reference sequence). The CDR3 region is CASSQNRVGYTF. CDR3 sequence (DNA): TGTGCCAGCAGCCAAAACAGGGTTGGCTACACCTTC.

The table lists this clone with a count of one. The chain has TRBV9 and TRBJ2-7; maybe TRBD1 (5 bases). V shed 0 bases and J shed 5 bases, with 12 bases lying between them. This CDR3 has 14 residues. Germline CDR1 and CDR2: SGDLS and YYNGEE. The CDR3 DNA is TGTGCCAGCAGCGTAGTCCCAGGGAAGGACGAGCAGTACTTC. Translated: CASSVVPGKDEQYF.

The chain couples TRBV6-5 to TRBJ2-7; 8 nucleotides line up with TRBD1. Trimming cost V 2 bases and J 3 bases; bases outside gene matches: 9. Germline loops: CDR1 MNHEY, CDR2 SVGAGI. There are 16 residues in the CDR3. CDR3 protein: CASSYTGTGRIYEQYF. The CDR3 coding sequence is TGTGCCAGCAGTTACACCGGGACAGGACGGATCTACGAGCAGTACTTC.

This clone has only a few counts. The V call is TRBV19, the J call TRBJ1-5; a weak D match, TRBD1 (6 bases). The CDR3 totals 15 residues. V lost 6 bases, J lost 2 bases, and 14 bases lay in between. The V gene's germline CDR1 is LNHDA and CDR2 SQIVND (reference sequence). Written as DNA, the CDR3 is TGTGCCAGTAGCCCCAGAGGGGGGGGCAATCAGCCCCAGCATTTT. Protein sequence: CASSPRGGGNQPQHF.

The chain has TRBV4-3 and TRBJ1-2; TRBD1 matches 9 bases. Germline V gene data show CDR1 as LGHNA and CDR2 as YSLEER. The CDR3 has 15 amino acids. V shed 5 bases, J shed 6 bases, and the junction held 10 bases outside the gene matches. The DNA for the CDR3 is TGCGCCAGCAGCGCAGGACAGGGGCCATACGATGGCTACACCTTC. It yields the protein CASSAGQGPYDGYTF.